This T cell receptor (beta chain) was retrieved from a study of response to subunit inactivated influenza vaccine. Overall study findings and caveats: Authors suggested seasonal influenza vaccinations each recruit few new T cells.

TCRdb re-derived calls from the RT-PCR reads in MiXCR, one entry per CDR3 protein. The sample lists some 500,000 distinct CDR3 sequences, 10% to 15% occurring once. CDR1 is DFQATT, CDR2 SNEGSKA, per germline (reference sequence). Losses at the gene ends were 6 bases for V and 4 bases for J; bases not matched to a gene: 21. The CDR3 covers 19 residues. A few counts support this clonotype. The antigen remains undetermined. The sequence was obtained from a man over 45 who received an inactivated influenza vaccine. Source: PBMCs from blood, taken more than 35 days after vaccination. The chain couples TRBV20-1 to TRBJ2-2; 9 nucleotides align to TRBD2. CDR3 nucleotides: TGCAGTGCGCTTACGCTAGGTGGATTAGCGGGAGTGGGCACCGGGGAGCTGTTTTTT. Amino acids: CSALTLGGLAGVGTGELFF.